Listed below are T cell receptor beta chains from one sample, sequenced in a study of shared clonotypes between healthy human individuals. Libraries were prepared by immunoSEQ multiplex PCR; TCRdb keeps only in-frame clonotypes and omits some of them. The sample consists of around 510,000 clones, just over 75% of them appearing once. Sequencing was carried out using PBMCs. The source of these receptors is a middle-aged woman in good health. Some clones in this sample may be carry-over from other donors' samples. Both conserved end residues are part of each CDR3. D genes are given only for firm matches. For some rows the clone size is stated as once, few or many, or as a class when expanded; others skip it.

abundance,j_gene,d_gene,v_gene,CDR3aa,CDR3nt
-,TRBJ2-1,TRBD2,TRBV15,CATSREPATSGRGNEQFF,TGTGCCACCAGCAGAGAACCGGCAACTAGCGGGAGAGGTAATGAGCAGTTCTTC
-,TRBJ2-1,TRBD2,TRBV27,CASSASTSGSPPEEFF,TGTGCCAGCAGTGCGAGTACTAGCGGCAGTCCCCCGGAGGAGTTCTTC
few,TRBJ2-5,-,TRBV30,CAWGRQETQYF,TGTGCCTGGGGAAGACAAGAGACCCAGTACTTC
few,TRBJ2-1,-,TRBV19,CASSPLAPSYNEQFF,TGTGCCAGTAGTCCCCTAGCGCCCTCCTACAATGAGCAGTTCTTC
few,TRBJ2-7,TRBD2,TRBV28,CASSSTSGSKESMTYEQYF,TGTGCCAGCAGTTCAACTAGCGGGAGTAAGGAGAGTATGACCTACGAGCAGTACTTC
-,TRBJ2-1,TRBD2,TRBV11-3,CASSSQREGGNEQFF,TGTGCCAGCAGCTCTCAGCGGGAGGGGGGGAATGAGCAGTTCTTC
once,TRBJ2-7,-,TRBV5-6,CASSTDRTIYEQYF,TGTGCCAGCAGCACCGACAGGACCATCTACGAGCAGTACTTC
-,TRBJ1-3,TRBD1,TRBV19,CASSVTGDGNTIYF,TGTGCCAGTAGTGTCACAGGGGACGGAAACACCATATATTTT
-,TRBJ1-1,-,TRBV2,CASTGTLNTEAFF,TGTGCCAGTACCGGGACTCTGAACACTGAAGCTTTCTTT
many,TRBJ2-1,TRBD2,TRBV15,CATSRDRLAGAVEQFF,TGTGCCACCAGCAGAGATAGACTAGCGGGAGCCGTTGAGCAGTTCTTC
-,TRBJ2-2,-,TRBV9,CASSPARGTGELFF,TGTGCCAGCAGCCCCGCGAGGGGCACCGGGGAGCTGTTTTTT
-,TRBJ2-7,-,TRBV6-1,CASSGAGNEQYF,TGTGCCAGCAGTGGGGCGGGAAACGAGCAGTACTTC
few,TRBJ1-2,TRBD1,TRBV18,CASSPALDRVDYGYTF,TGTGCCAGCTCACCGGCGCTGGACAGGGTTGACTATGGCTACACCTTC